The clone carrying this TCR beta chain was counted only a few times. Germline V gene data show CDR1 as LNHNV and CDR2 as YYDKDF (reference sequence). J lost 13 bases, V lost 6 bases, and 12 bases had no gene match. The CDR3 runs to 14 residues. Sampled while nominally healthy, donors likely had unrecorded immune exposures. Researchers ran the PCR with 60 Vbeta and 13 Jbeta primers. TCRdb's copy holds only in-frame clones and misses some; the assay was immunoSEQ multiplex PCR. Among a few hundred thousand clones listed, more than 60% were seen once. The data originate from a study of cytomegalovirus exposure and HLA in healthy donors. The overall study: Unique TCRs numbering about 87 million, obtained from HLA-typed donors, made up an early data release.

Sequencing used PBMCs. The genes are TRBV15 and TRBJ2-1, with 10 bases identical to TRBD2. This receptor was identified in a man aged 35-49 years in good health and CMV-seronegative. Written as DNA, the CDR3 is TGTGCCACCAGAAACAGACTAGCGGGTGTCCCTCAGTTCTTC. Its protein product is CATRNRLAGVPQFF. Supplemented by reference TRBV15 and TRBJ2-1, the full variable domain reads DAMVIQNPRYQVTQFGKPVTLSCSQTLNHNVMYWYQQKSSQAPKLLFHYYDKDFNNEADTPDNFQSRRPNTSFCFLDIRSPGLGDTAMYLCATRNRLAGVPQFFGPGTRLTVL.